The 4 T cell receptor beta chains below were found in one sample sequenced in a study of cytomegalovirus exposure and HLA in healthy donors. PCR used 60 Vbeta primers and 13 Jbeta primers. Produced via immunoSEQ multiplex PCR; TCRdb's table is partial and in-frame only. Of some 150,000 clones listed, 70% to 90% are singletons. Sequenced input: PBMCs. The source is a man between 35 and 55 years old in good health and CMV-seronegative.

The chain has TRBV15 and TRBJ1-2; D gene unclear. Trimming took 1 base from V and 2 from J, leaving 14 bases between them. Germline V gene sequence: CDR1 LNHNV, CDR2 YYDKDF (reference sequence). This CDR3 comprises 16 residues. The CDR3 sequence is CATSRGSQTGNYGYTF. The CDR3 region has the DNA TGTGCCACCAGCAGAGGGAGTCAGACCGGAAACTATGGCTACACCTTC. Together with reference TRBV15 and TRBJ1-2, the CDR3 gives the full variable domain: DAMVIQNPRYQVTQFGKPVTLSCSQTLNHNVMYWYQQKSSQAPKLLFHYYDKDFNNEADTPDNFQSRRPNTSFCFLDIRSPGLGDTAMYLCATSRGSQTGNYGYTFGSGTRLTVV.

The rearrangement uses TRBV7-9 and TRBJ1-1; D remains ambiguous. The V end was cut by 5 bases, the J end by 0 bases, with 16 bases between. The CDR3 runs 16 residues. Germline V gene lookup returns CDR1 SEHNR and CDR2 FQNEAQ (reference sequence). DNA for the CDR3: TGTGCCAGCAGCCCCCAAGCTAACAGACTGAACACTGAAGCTTTCTTT. Translating gives CASSPQANRLNTEAFF.

In its sample, this clone was seen a few times. The chain joins TRBV5-1 to TRBJ2-1, with D possibly being TRBD2 (5 bases). This CDR3 has 15 amino acids. V lost 4 bases, J lost 7 bases, and 18 bases lay in between. Germline V gene sequence: CDR1 SGHRS, CDR2 YFSETQ. CDR3 in amino acids: CASSALGILGNEQFF. The CDR3 DNA reads TGCGCCAGCAGCGCACTAGGGATCCTCGGGAATGAGCAGTTCTTC.

The table lists this clone with a few counts. The rearrangement joins TRBV2 to TRBJ1-2, with D possibly TRBD1 on 6 matching bases. V was clipped by 3 bases and J by 4 bases, with 9 bases between them. The CDR3 consists of 13 residues. Germline V gene sequence: CDR1 SNHLY, CDR2 FYNNEI. For the CDR3, the DNA is TGTGCCAGCAGTGAGACAGGTTCCTATGGCTACACCTTC. It yields the protein CASSETGSYGYTF.